This TCR beta chain is drawn from a study of yellow fever vaccine responses in identical twins (dated by TCRdb to about 2018). In terms of the full investigation: The study precisely tracked vaccine-responding T cell clones in identical twins. What the authors observed across the whole study: According to the authors, the vaccine-induced T cell response in identical twins seemed to be partly convergent and partly specific to each individual.

From the cysteine up to the phenylalanine, the CDR3 has a length of 15 residues. Only CDR3 DNA is held: 45 bases, read in frame from base 1. CDR1 and CDR2, per the germline V gene, are KGHDR and SFDVKD. V gives up 4 bases and J gives up 2 bases, and the segment between their germline ends measures 11 bases. Points on this clonotype: The antigen it binds to is not known. No much larger clone exists at a distance of one base, and base qualities are not known.

Library method: RT-PCR. Instrument used: Illumina HiSeq 2500. The public sequencing data were trimmed at Q25 with fastp and processed into clonotypes with MiXCR by TCRdb, which kept only in-frame beta chains. Every entry covers one CDR3 protein and lists the most common genes and DNA from its rows. Counted in this sample were 13,000 or so distinct CDR3 sequences; just under 85% of them appeared once. Jointly, the top ten make up approximately 1.7% of the sample. The chain joins TRBV24-1 to TRBJ2-1; no D segment can be confidently identified. The TCR was taken from a woman younger than 35 who received the yellow fever vaccine. Donor details come from another sample of the same person, matched by shared clones. The sequences come from T cells from blood (PBMCs), unsorted or a sorted subset (not recorded which), collected before or after yellow fever vaccination (not recorded which). The DNA sequence is as follows: TGTGCCACCAGTGACCCCCTGACCCCCTACAATGAGCAGTTCTTC. This translates into CATSDPLTPYNEQFF.